A selection of T cell receptor beta chains follows, all from one sample in a study of T cell responses to AZD1222 COVID-19 vaccine. Clones were sequenced by immunoSEQ multiplex PCR, and TCRdb holds only the in-frame ones, with some missing. The sample carries some 170,000 clones, 85% to 90% recorded once. The starting material was peripheral blood, obtained on day 0 of AZD1222 vaccination. Receptors originate from an adult in good health. The CDR3 runs from the conserved cysteine through the conserved F or W. The D gene is left open where the match is weak. Clone size is not always given. Where it is, it says once, few, many or a class for expanded clones.

CDR3aa	CDR3nt	v_gene	j_gene	d_gene	abundance
CSASYGTTGTEAFF	TGCAGTGCTAGTTACGGGACGACCGGCACTGAAGCTTTCTTT	TRBV20-1	TRBJ1-1	NA	NA
CAISVGLALYNEQFF	TGTGCCATCAGTGTCGGACTAGCGCTCTACAATGAGCAGTTCTTC	TRBV10-3	TRBJ2-1	TRBD2	few
CASSPGVIAYEQYF	TGTGCCAGCAGCCCGGGAGTTATAGCCTACGAGCAGTACTTC	TRBV9	TRBJ2-7	NA	NA
CASSLDRTRRREQFF	TGTGCCAGCAGCTTAGATCGGACTAGGCGACGCGAGCAGTTCTTC	TRBV7-2	TRBJ2-1	TRBD2	once
CAGKGSKVYEQYF	TGTGCCGGGAAGGGGAGTAAGGTTTACGAGCAGTACTTC	TRBV30	TRBJ2-7	NA	NA
CASSFGQGLGYTF	TGTGCCAGTAGTTTCGGACAGGGCCTAGGCTACACCTTC	TRBV19	TRBJ1-2	TRBD1	NA
CASSSGGSGYTF	TGTGCCAGCAGCAGCGGGGGAAGCGGCTACACCTTC	TRBV21-1	TRBJ1-2	NA	NA
CAWSKGTATNEKLFF	TGTGCCTGGAGTAAAGGGACAGCAACTAATGAAAAACTGTTTTTT	TRBV30	TRBJ1-4	TRBD1	once
CASSFPGEKETQYF	TGCGCCAGCAGCTTCCCAGGGGAAAAAGAGACCCAGTACTTC	TRBV5-1	TRBJ2-5	NA	NA
CASSISGRAGELFF	TGTGCCAGTAGTATCAGTGGACGTGCCGGGGAGCTGTTTTTT	TRBV19	TRBJ2-2	NA	NA
CASSSDGTKSEQYF	TGTGCCAGCAGTTCCGACGGGACAAAAAGCGAGCAGTACTTC	TRBV28	TRBJ2-7	NA	NA
CASIDTQKREQPQHF	TGTGCCAGCATTGACACCCAAAAAAGAGAACAGCCCCAGCATTTT	TRBV6-6	TRBJ1-5	NA	NA
CASSAREATYNEQFF	TGTGCCAGTAGTGCCCGGGAGGCTACCTACAATGAGCAGTTCTTC	TRBV19	TRBJ2-1	TRBD2	NA
CASSRDREGQPQHF	TGTGCCAGCAGTCGTGACAGGGAGGGTCAGCCCCAGCATTTT	TRBV27	TRBJ1-5	TRBD1	few
CALVRNIYGYTF	TGTGCCTTAGTTCGTAATATCTATGGCTACACCTTC	TRBV30	TRBJ1-2	NA	NA
CASGGQGSGQPQHF	TGTGCCAGCGGGGGACAGGGATCGGGTCAGCCCCAGCATTTT	TRBV6-5	TRBJ1-5	TRBD1	NA
CASSYRWGNEKLFF	TGTGCCAGCAGCTACAGGTGGGGGAATGAAAAACTGTTTTTT	TRBV3-1/TRBV3-2	TRBJ1-4	NA	NA
CASSEVGGSGNSPLHF	TGTGCCAGCAGTGAAGTTGGGGGGTCGGGTAATTCACCCCTCCACTTT	TRBV2	TRBJ1-6	NA	NA
CASSAPGEGSNQPQHF	TGTGCCAGCAGTGCCCCCGGAGAGGGTAGCAATCAGCCCCAGCATTTT	TRBV28	TRBJ1-5	NA	NA
CASSPRGLANEKLFF	TGTGCCAGCAGCCCCCGAGGGTTGGCTAATGAAAAACTGTTTTTT	TRBV2	TRBJ1-4	NA	once
CASSGPSGNTIYF	TGCGCCAGCAGCGGACCCTCTGGAAACACCATATATTTT	TRBV5-1	TRBJ1-3	NA	NA
CSVVVAGPGGPYNEQFF	TGCAGCGTTGTAGTGGCGGGGCCCGGGGGACCCTACAATGAGCAGTTCTTC	TRBV29-1	TRBJ2-1	NA	NA
CASSLSGFQETQYF	TGTGCCAGCAGCTTGAGCGGGTTCCAAGAGACCCAGTACTTC	TRBV11-2	TRBJ2-5	NA	NA
CASSLGQGTIGEKLFF	TGTGCCAGCAGCTTAGGACAGGGGACCATCGGTGAAAAACTGTTTTTT	TRBV7-9	TRBJ1-4	TRBD1	NA
CASSLARGIANEKLFF	TGTGCCAGCAGCTTGGCCAGGGGAATCGCAAATGAAAAACTGTTTTTT	TRBV5-5	TRBJ1-4	NA	NA
CASSPVPAGGYTF	TGTGCCAGCAGCCCGGTCCCAGCGGGGGGCTACACCTTC	TRBV9	TRBJ1-2	NA	NA
CASIRDTEAFF	TGTGCCAGCATCCGGGACACTGAAGCTTTCTTT	TRBV2	TRBJ1-1	NA	NA
CASSYSGPQYNEQFF	TGTGCCAGCAGTTACTCGGGACCGCAATACAATGAGCAGTTCTTC	TRBV6-5	TRBJ2-1	NA	NA
CASSLARVNTEAFF	TGCGCCAGCAGCTTGGCCAGGGTGAACACTGAAGCTTTCTTT	TRBV5-1	TRBJ1-1	NA	NA
CASSRRGQDTEAFF	TGTGCCAGCAGCAGGCGGGGGCAGGACACTGAAGCTTTCTTT	TRBV5-6	TRBJ1-1	NA	NA
CAISQRWGGDYNEQFF	TGTGCCATCAGCCAACGGTGGGGAGGGGATTACAATGAGCAGTTCTTC	TRBV10-3	TRBJ2-1	TRBD2	NA
CASSYRGYEQYF	TGTGCCAGCAGTTACAGGGGCTACGAGCAGTACTTC	TRBV6-2/TRBV6-3	TRBJ2-7	NA	NA
CASSQDLPAGGRLDTQYF	TGTGCCAGCAGCCAAGATTTACCGGCGGGGGGGCGGTTGGATACGCAGTATTTT	TRBV3-1/TRBV3-2	TRBJ2-3	TRBD2	NA
CASSLAVVAGVHNEQFF	TGCGCCAGCAGCTTGGCCGTCGTAGCGGGGGTCCACAATGAGCAGTTCTTC	TRBV5-1	TRBJ2-1	TRBD2	NA
CASSGTGATEAFF	TGTGCCAGCAGTGGCACAGGGGCCACTGAAGCTTTCTTT	TRBV28	TRBJ1-1	TRBD1	once